This T cell receptor (beta chain) came from a study of T-cell reconstitution after alpha-beta-depleted transplantation in children. As it was prepared, the TCRbeta library received unique molecular identifiers. TCRdb itself ran the PCR reads through MiXCR, one entry per CDR3 protein. This table holds around 22,000 distinct CDR3 sequences, approximately 10% found once. The table lists this clonotype with many counts. The ends were cut back, 3 bases at V and 2 bases at J, with 10 bases in the middle. The CDR3 covers 14 residues. Germline V gene lookup returns CDR1 LNHNV and CDR2 YYDKDF (reference sequence).

Sequences were derived from PBMCs from the stem cell graft donor, sampled from the stem cell graft. The rearrangement joins TRBV15 to TRBJ1-1, with no clear D. This sequence was found in a human donor who donated a stem cell graft to a child with chronic granulomatous disease. For the CDR3, the DNA is TGTGCCACCAGCAGTGGGCCATTAAACACTGAAGCTTTCTTT. It specifies CATSSGPLNTEAFF.